This T cell receptor (beta chain) was sequenced during a study of PD-1 blockade in classical Hodgkin lymphoma. Study findings and constraints: TCR diversity in CD4+, not CD8+, cells rose significantly by C4D1. Relative to healthy donors, newly diagnosed patients reportedly had lower baseline TCR diversity, which was reported as lower still in relapsed/refractory patients. Complete responders entered with baseline diversity on par with newly diagnosed patients, the results showed.

A remark on this clone: Its antigen is currently unknown.

After autologous stem cell transplantation all patients relapsed, and prior brentuximab vedotin exposure differed between cohorts. V trimming: 4 bases; J trimming: 6 bases; junction bases outside the gene matches: 4. In germline, CDR1 is SGHTA, CDR2 FQGTGA. This CDR3 is 13 amino acids long. The protocol was immunoSEQ multiplex PCR, while the TCRdb copy is restricted to in-frame clones and leaves out a portion. The sample shows some 96,000 clones, over 80% of them seen only once. The chain recombines TRBV7-3 with TRBJ2-7; 9 positions agree with TRBD1. The specimen comprised peripheral blood mononuclear cells (PBMCs), sampled at baseline. The clonotype originates from a human donor with classical Hodgkin lymphoma. Here the CDR3 reads CASSSNRGLEQYF. The CDR3 DNA sequence: TGTGCCAGCAGCTCGAACAGGGGGCTCGAGCAGTACTTC.